This TCR beta chain was identified during a study of cytomegalovirus exposure and HLA in healthy donors. This clone was observed many times. Its target is not known. With 60 Vbeta and 13 Jbeta primers, the PCR was carried out. Measured with immunoSEQ multiplex PCR; TCRdb has only the in-frame clones, and not every one. The sample lists about 140,000 clones, 76% occurring once. Findings of the study overall: Within the data, a cluster of highly shared sequence variants was likely a sequencing artifact. A later analysis linked more than 15,000 TCR beta sequences to HLA alleles at 0.05 false discovery rate.

This CDR3 has 15 residues. The germline V and J ends were trimmed by 5 bases and 8 bases, with 19 bases remaining between them. CDR1 and CDR2 (germline): MNHNS, SASEGT. Source material: PBMCs. The chain uses TRBV6-1 and TRBJ2-1; a possible D gene is TRBD1 (6 bases). The receptor comes from a male donor in good health and CMV-seronegative. CDR3 sequence: CASSLPFLRGDEQFF. CDR3 bases: TGTGCCAGCAGTCTCCCCTTCCTCAGGGGAGATGAGCAGTTCTTC.